This T cell receptor (beta chain) was profiled in a study of blood T cell repertoires in COVID-19. Study-wide context: Donors in Cohort 3 who had recovered were those with two negative PCRs, healthcare professional clearance, or resolution of their symptoms.

The repertoire was sequenced with immunoSEQ multiplex PCR; TCRdb's copy has only in-frame clones and lacks some. The data contain fewer than 250,000 clones, roughly 84% of them seen just once; the ten biggest clones take up around 7%. The J segment lost 2 bases and the V segment lost 5 bases, leaving 16 bases of the junction unmatched. This CDR3 contains 19 residues. The V gene's germline CDR1 is SEHNR and CDR2 FQNEAQ (reference sequence). All enrollees were roughly 18 to 90 years old and from fewer than 25 US areas. V and J are TRBV7-9 and TRBJ1-3, with TRBD1 matching over 9 bases. This clonotype was sampled from a man younger than 40 in a cohort exposed to, infected with or recovered from COVID-19 (not recorded which). Material for sequencing was PBMCs or T cells enriched from blood (not recorded which). Here the CDR3 reads CASSLVPGQGRTPGNTIYF. CDR3 coding DNA: TGTGCCAGCAGCCTAGTCCCGGGACAGGGTAGGACGCCTGGAAACACCATATATTTT.